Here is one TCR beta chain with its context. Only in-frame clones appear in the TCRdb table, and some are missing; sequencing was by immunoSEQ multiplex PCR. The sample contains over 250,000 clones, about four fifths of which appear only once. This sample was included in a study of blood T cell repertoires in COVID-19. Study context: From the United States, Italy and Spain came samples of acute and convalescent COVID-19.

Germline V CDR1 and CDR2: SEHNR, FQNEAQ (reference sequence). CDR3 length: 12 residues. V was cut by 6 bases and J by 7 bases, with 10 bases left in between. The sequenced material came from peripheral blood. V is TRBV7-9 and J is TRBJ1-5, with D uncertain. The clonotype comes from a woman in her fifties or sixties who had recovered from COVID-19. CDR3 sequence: CASRGASQPQHF. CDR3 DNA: TGTGCCAGCAGGGGAGCGAGCCAGCCCCAGCATTTT.